This T cell receptor (beta chain) was recorded in a study of blood T cells in healthy people across ages. Primed by a sample-barcoded 5' primer and a J-beta primer mix, a second PCR proceeded for roughly 7 to 11 cycles. TCRdb ran MiXCR on the 5' RACE reads and lists one entry per CDR3 protein. Of about 1.6 million distinct CDR3 sequences listed, about 31% are singletons. In regard to this clonotype: Its matching antigen is unknown.

The study isolated at least 6.5 million PBMCs from each sample. Study-level findings and limits: Greater diversity and more naive CD4+ cells were seen in long-lived donors than in aged donors. Older individuals had lower TCR beta diversity per million T cells (the decline was roughly linear).

CDR1 is SQVTM and CDR2 is ANQGSEA in the germline V gene. The CDR3 totals 14 residues. V was trimmed by 5 bases and J by 3 bases, leaving 14 bases between them. The receptor comes from a woman in her 30s in good health. Sequencing input: blood. This chain links TRBV29-1 with TRBJ2-1, with D possibly being TRBD1 (6 bases). In nucleotides, the CDR3 is TGCAGCGTTCCGGCAGGGGCCATCTACAATGAGCAGTTCTTC. Translation gives CSVPAGAIYNEQFF.